The 10 T cell receptor beta chains presented below share a single source sample, sequenced in a study of T-cell memory formation after mild COVID-19. TCRdb re-analysed the 5' RACE reads in MiXCR, keeping a single row per CDR3 protein. Of fewer than 200,000 distinct CDR3 sequences in the sample, less than 20% were seen once. Sequencing was performed on PBMCs or a T cell subset sorted from them (not recorded which). The receptor source for this set is a man aged 18 to 29 who had mild COVID-19 (a few samples of this study predate the infection). Cell type and time point are not known.

The chain joins TRBV12-3 or TRBV12-4 to TRBJ2-4; D possibly uses TRBD1 or TRBD2 (6 bases each). The CDR3 extends over 14 amino acids. Trimming stripped 3 bases from V and 6 bases from J, with 12 bases between. The CDR3 region is CASSFGGHGNIQYF. Written as DNA, the CDR3 is TGTGCCAGCAGTTTTGGGGGGCACGGAAACATTCAGTACTTC.

In this sample, this clonotype turned up a few times. This chain uses TRBV5-1 with TRBJ2-1, with D maybe TRBD1 (6 bases). This CDR3 is built from 16 residues. The V gene lost 3 bases and the J gene lost 5 bases, with 18 bases spanning the gap. The germline V gene has CDR1 SGHRS and CDR2 YFSETQ. The CDR3 nucleotides are TGCGCCAGCAGCTCCCAAACAGGGTACTCGGACAATGAGCAGTTCTTC. Amino acid sequence: CASSSQTGYSDNEQFF.

This clonotype was seen a few times. The gene calls are TRBV7-3 and TRBJ2-2, with D possibly TRBD2 on 6 matching bases. This CDR3 has 13 residues. V lost 5 bases to trimming and J lost 9 bases, with 13 bases between them. CDR1 and CDR2 from the germline V gene are SGHTA and FQGTGA. The CDR3 DNA is TGTGCCAGCAGCCTGAACGGGGGAAGGGAGCTGTTTTTT. Encoded protein: CASSLNGGRELFF.

This clonotype has more than one count but fewer than ten. CDR3 in DNA: TGTGCCAGCAGTTCTTCTCTAGCGGGGCGCTACGAGCAGTACGTC. This translates into CASSSSLAGRYEQYV. This sequence joins TRBV6-2 or TRBV6-3 and TRBJ2-7, with TRBD2 identical over 9 bases. V trimming: 4 bases; J trimming: 3 bases; junction bases outside the gene matches: 7. The CDR3 extends over 15 amino acids. CDR1 is MNHEY and CDR2 is SVGEGT in the germline V gene.

This clonotype has a handful of counts. This chain links TRBV4-2 with TRBJ2-3; 9 nucleotides align to TRBD2. CDR3 length: 16 residues. The germline CDR1 and CDR2 sequences are LGHNA and YNFKEQ. Trimming cost V 1 base and J 3 bases; bases outside gene matches: 5. CDR3 sequence reads: CASSQAAGGLTDTQYF. The CDR3 coding sequence is TGTGCCAGCAGCCAAGCAGCGGGGGGTTTGACAGATACGCAGTATTTT.

The sample holds a few counts of this clonotype. The V and J genes are TRBV7-3 and TRBJ2-1; D might be TRBD2 (5 bases). Looked up from germline, CDR1 is SGHTA and CDR2 is FQGTGA. CDR3 length: 12 residues. Trimming removed 5 bases at V and 10 bases at J, with 12 bases between. This CDR3 reads CASSPYPGEQFF. Here the CDR3 DNA reads TGTGCCAGCAGCCCTTACCCGGGAGAGCAGTTCTTC.

In this sample, this clonotype turned up a few times. This sequence joins TRBV4-1 and TRBJ2-7; TRBD1 matches at 7 bases. This CDR3 has 13 amino acids. V lost 4 bases to trimming and J lost 3 bases; unmatched junction nucleotides: 3. Per the germline V gene, CDR1 is MGHRA and CDR2 is YSYEKL. The CDR3 sequence is CASSPWDSYEQYF. CDR3 in DNA: TGCGCCAGCAGCCCTTGGGACAGCTACGAGCAGTACTTC.

This chain connects TRBV7-2 to TRBJ2-1; TRBD2 is a possible D gene (7 bases). CDR1 is SGHTA, CDR2 FQGNSA, per germline. The ends were cut back, 3 bases at V and 3 bases at J, with 12 bases in the middle. This CDR3 spans 15 amino acids. The CDR3 region is CASSLGGAVYNEQFF. In DNA form, the CDR3 reads TGTGCCAGCAGCTTGGGGGGGGCGGTCTACAATGAGCAGTTCTTC.

The chain links TRBV6-5 to TRBJ2-2; D remains unclear. Trimming removed 10 bases from V and 0 bases from J, with 12 bases in between. The CDR3 is 14 residues long. Germline assignment: CDR1 MNHEY and CDR2 SVGAGI. The CDR3 DNA follows: TGTGCCACCAACGACGGCCCGAACACCGGGGAGCTGTTTTTT. This sequence encodes CATNDGPNTGELFF.

This clonotype was observed a few times. The V and J genes are TRBV5-1 and TRBJ2-3, with 7 bases aligning to TRBD1. The CDR3 loop spans 14 amino acids. Trimming at V came to 4 bases and at J to 6 bases, leaving 8 bases not matched to a gene. Per the germline V gene, CDR1 is SGHRS and CDR2 is YFSETQ. The CDR3 loop reads CASSEGQPGDTQYF. DNA for the CDR3: TGCGCCAGCAGCGAGGGACAGCCAGGGGATACGCAGTATTTT.